The subject of this entry is one T cell receptor beta chain. Assay used: immunoSEQ multiplex PCR; TCRdb lists only in-frame clones, some missing. The repertoire holds 20,000 or so clones, with 88% as singletons. V was cut by 3 bases and J by 0 bases, with 18 bases left in between. The CDR3 consists of 17 residues. The germline V gene has CDR1 SGHRS and CDR2 YFSETQ. The data originate from a study of control samples from healthy donors and cancer patients. The material sequenced was PBMCs. This TCR derives from a woman aged 60-75 years with head and neck cancer. V usage is TRBV5-1 and J usage is TRBJ1-2; D perhaps matches TRBD1 (6 bases). The CDR3 spells CASSSTGTRSSNYGYTF. CDR3 DNA: TGCGCCAGCAGCTCGACAGGCACCCGATCTTCTAACTATGGCTACACCTTC.